The 32 T cell receptor beta chains presented below share a single source sample, sequenced in a study of response to subunit inactivated influenza vaccine. TCRdb used MiXCR to reprocess the RT-PCR reads, holding one entry per CDR3 protein. The table lists about 530,000 distinct CDR3 sequences, 10% to 15% of them singletons, with roughly 13% in the top ten. Source: PBMCs from blood, taken roughly 47 days after vaccination. Every receptor here comes from a man in his fifties or sixties who received an inactivated influenza vaccine.

A few counts support this clonotype. The V call is TRBV6-1, the J call TRBJ2-7; D remains ambiguous. Germline CDR1 MNHNS, CDR2 SASEGT. CDR3 length: 14 residues. V lost 1 base, J lost 7 bases, and 14 bases lay in between. CDR3 amino acids: CASSEVGQFLEQYF. DNA of the CDR3: TGTGCCAGCAGTGAAGTCGGCCAGTTCTTGGAGCAGTACTTC.

The chain combines TRBV2 with TRBJ2-5; 8 bases align to TRBD1. Per the germline V gene, CDR1 is SNHLY and CDR2 is FYNNEI. Losses at the gene ends were 7 bases for V and 4 bases for J; bases not matched to a gene: 11. CDR3 length: 15 residues. This chain's CDR3 is CASIIIRGPSETQYF. In nucleotides, the CDR3 is TGTGCCAGCATTATTATCAGGGGGCCCTCAGAGACCCAGTACTTC.

This chain links TRBV4-1 with TRBJ2-5; D is undetermined. CDR3 length: 14 amino acids. V lost 0 bases and J 7 bases, leaving 12 bases between the germline ends. The V gene's germline CDR1 is MGHRA and CDR2 YSYEKL. CDR3 sequence: CASSQEVRAGTQYF. CDR3 in DNA: TGCGCCAGCAGCCAAGAGGTCCGGGCAGGGACCCAGTACTTC.

This clonotype was seen a few times. The J gene is TRBJ2-3, the V gene TRBV7-2, with TRBD1 matching 7 bases. V gave up 3 bases and J gave up 3 bases; unmatched junction bases: 18. The CDR3 covers 19 residues. Germline V gene sequence: CDR1 SGHTA, CDR2 FQGNSA. The CDR3 DNA is TGTGCCAGCAGCTTCGCCTCCCTTGGATGGGGCAGGGGGACAGATACGCAGTATTTT. Its protein product is CASSFASLGWGRGTDTQYF.

The chain links TRBV5-6 to TRBJ2-7; weak D call: TRBD1 (6 bases). The CDR3 has 15 amino acids. V was trimmed by 3 bases and J by 2 bases, leaving 15 bases between them. Looked up from germline, CDR1 is SGHDT and CDR2 is YYEEEE. The CDR3 DNA reads as TGTGCCAGCAGCTCCTTCTGGGACAAAGCCTACGAGCAGTACTTC. Its translation is CASSSFWDKAYEQYF. The whole variable domain, filled in from reference TRBV5-6 and TRBJ2-7, reads DAGVTQSPTHLIKTRGQQVTLRCSPKSGHDTVSWYQQALGQGPQFIFQYYEEEERQRGNFPDRFSGHQFPNYSSELNVNALLLGDSALYLCASSSFWDKAYEQYFGPGTRLTVT.

This chain connects TRBV5-1 to TRBJ2-7, with TRBD1 matching over 7 bases. The J segment lost 5 bases and the V segment lost 4 bases, leaving 6 bases of the junction unmatched. Looked up from germline, CDR1 is SGHRS and CDR2 is YFSETQ. The CDR3 has 13 residues. The CDR3 region is CASSMDRYNEQYF. The CDR3 DNA follows: TGCGCCAGCAGCATGGACAGGTACAACGAGCAGTACTTC.

This clonotype was observed a few times. This chain joins TRBV12-3 or TRBV12-4 and TRBJ2-1; 8 nucleotides align to TRBD2. The CDR3 totals 15 residues. Trimming at V came to 7 bases and at J to 4 bases, leaving 9 bases not matched to a gene. The chain's CDR3 is CASTTGRARYNEQFF. Here the CDR3 DNA reads TGTGCCAGCACCACCGGGAGGGCCAGGTACAATGAGCAGTTCTTC.

The chain uses TRBV6-1 and TRBJ2-1; TRBD1 or TRBD2 may be the D gene (6 bases each). Germline CDR1 is MNHNS and CDR2 is SASEGT. The CDR3 runs 14 residues. The V end was cut by 6 bases, the J end by 7 bases, with 16 bases between. CDR3 DNA: TGTGCCAGCAGCCGGGGGCAGGGTACGAATGAGCAGTTCTTC. This translates into CASSRGQGTNEQFF.

The V and J genes are TRBV6-2 or TRBV6-3 and TRBJ2-1; D is perhaps TRBD1 or TRBD2 (6 bases each). V lost 6 bases and J 8 bases, leaving 14 bases between the germline ends. Germline V gene data show CDR1 as MNHEY and CDR2 as SVGEGT. The CDR3 runs 13 residues. CDR3 DNA: TGTGCCAGCAGGCGGACGGGGGCCCATGAGCAGTTCTTC. This codes for CASRRTGAHEQFF.

The rearrangement links TRBV4-2 to TRBJ1-6, with 7 bases that match TRBD1. Trimming at V came to 1 base and at J to 9 bases, leaving 3 bases not matched to a gene. Germline assignment: CDR1 LGHNA and CDR2 YNFKEQ. The CDR3 contains 14 residues. CDR3 in amino acids: CASSQGDRVSPLHF. For the CDR3, the DNA is TGTGCCAGCAGCCAAGGTGACAGGGTTTCACCCCTCCACTTT.

The chain links TRBV4-3 to TRBJ1-2; D is perhaps TRBD1 (5 bases). The germline V gene encodes CDR1 LGHNA and CDR2 YSLEER. Deletions cut 1 base from V and 0 bases from J, with 18 bases between. The CDR3 is made up of 18 amino acids. DNA for the CDR3: TGCGCCAGCAGCCAAGTCCTCCCGACAGACCTGACTAACTATGGCTACACCTTC. Encoded protein: CASSQVLPTDLTNYGYTF.

This clonotype has a handful of counts. The gene calls are TRBV5-1 and TRBJ2-5; 7 bases agree with TRBD2. Per the germline V gene, CDR1 is SGHRS and CDR2 is YFSETQ. Trimming cost V 4 bases and J 4 bases; bases outside gene matches: 7. This CDR3 contains 14 residues. Here the CDR3 DNA reads TGCGCCAGCAGCCAAAGCCCGGGAGGAGAGACCCAGTACTTC. It yields the protein CASSQSPGGETQYF.

Only a few counts were recorded for this clonotype. In nucleotides, the CDR3 is TGTGCCAGCAGCGGGGGGGTATACCTTATGGATGAGCAGTTCTTC. Residues: CASSGGVYLMDEQFF. The rearrangement uses TRBV7-9 and TRBJ2-1, with TRBD2 matching 7 bases. The germline CDR1 and CDR2 sequences are SEHNR and FQNEAQ (reference sequence). V lost 5 bases and J lost 8; bases outside the gene matches: 12. The CDR3 spans 15 residues.

This clonotype was picked up a small number of times. The CDR3 loop is CSVAEQGINQPQHF. CDR3 in DNA: TGCAGCGTCGCCGAACAGGGGATCAATCAGCCCCAGCATTTT. The gene calls are TRBV29-1 and TRBJ1-5; 7 nucleotides align to TRBD1. CDR1 is SQVTM and CDR2 is ANQGSEA in the germline V gene. V shed 6 bases, J shed 3 bases, and the junction held 8 bases outside the gene matches. The CDR3 loop spans 14 amino acids.

In this sample, this clonotype turned up many times. The chain links TRBV20-1 to TRBJ1-5, with 8 positions matching TRBD1. The CDR3 totals 13 residues. V shed 5 bases and J 4 bases; nucleotides not matched to a gene: 4. The germline CDR1 and CDR2 sequences are DFQATT and SNEGSKA (reference sequence). This CDR3 is CSADRGRNQPQHF. The CDR3 bases are TGCAGTGCTGACAGGGGCCGGAATCAGCCCCAGCATTTT.

The gene calls are TRBV6-2 or TRBV6-3 and TRBJ2-1; no definite D call. The CDR3 runs to 15 residues. Germline CDR1 MNHEY, CDR2 SVGEGT. V lost 3 bases, J lost 7 bases, and 16 bases lay in between. The CDR3 DNA reads as TGTGCCAGCAGTTATGGAACAACCCTAACTAATGAGCAGTTCTTC. Its translation: CASSYGTTLTNEQFF.

This clonotype occurred a few times. The chain is built from TRBV10-2 and TRBJ2-7; TRBD1 or TRBD2 may be the D gene (5 bases each). The CDR3 consists of 14 residues. The germline V gene has CDR1 WSHSY and CDR2 SAAADI. V was clipped by 7 bases and J by 6 bases, with 19 bases between them. CDR3 loop: CASKPGPHTPEQYF. The DNA of the CDR3 is TGCGCCAGCAAACCGGGACCACATACACCCGAGCAGTACTTC.

The chain joins TRBV7-2 to TRBJ2-7; 8 bases map to TRBD2. The CDR3 runs 14 residues. V lost 5 bases and J lost 6; bases outside the gene matches: 9. Germline CDR1 SGHTA, CDR2 FQGNSA. CDR3 sequence: CASSTGTSSIEQYF. The CDR3 region has the DNA TGTGCCAGCAGCACCGGGACTAGTTCGATCGAGCAGTACTTC.

The chain links TRBV27 to TRBJ2-3; D ambiguous. Trimming left V 3 bases short and J 2 bases short, with 9 bases between. Germline lookup yields CDR1 MNHEY and CDR2 SMNVEV (reference sequence). The CDR3 sequence is 14 residues long. The CDR3 region has the DNA TGTGCCAGCAGTTTTGCCACGGACACAGATACGCAGTATTTT. It yields the protein CASSFATDTDTQYF.

In nucleotides, the CDR3 is TGTGCCATCAGTGAGTATTCGGAGGCCGAGCAGTACTTC. This gives the protein CAISEYSEAEQYF. This chain links TRBV10-3 with TRBJ2-7, with D perhaps matching TRBD2 (5 bases). Trimming removed 1 base from V and 6 bases from J, with 10 bases in between. Looked up from germline, CDR1 is ENHRY and CDR2 is SYGVKD. The CDR3 has 13 residues.

This clonotype was observed many times. The CDR3 DNA sequence: TGTGCCAGCAGTCCGCCAAGACTAGCGGGAGGCCCAGATACGCAGTATTTT. It is translated as CASSPPRLAGGPDTQYF. V and J are TRBV12-3 or TRBV12-4 and TRBJ2-3; 13 positions match TRBD2. Trimming at V came to 5 bases and at J to 4 bases, leaving 9 bases not matched to a gene. The CDR3 loop spans 17 amino acids.

This clonotype has more than one count but fewer than ten. V and J are TRBV7-2 and TRBJ1-4; possible D gene TRBD1, 5 bases. Trimming pared 6 bases from V and 5 bases from J, leaving 13 bases between. CDR1 is SGHTA, CDR2 FQGNSA, per germline. This CDR3 has 14 amino acids. This CDR3 is CASRHGTVNEKLFF. CDR3 nucleotides: TGTGCCAGCAGGCACGGGACCGTGAATGAAAAACTGTTTTTT.

The chain carries TRBV6-5 and TRBJ1-1; possible D gene TRBD1, 5 bases. The CDR3 is 15 amino acids. Germline V gene sequence: CDR1 MNHEY, CDR2 SVGAGI. V lost 1 base to trimming and J lost 1 base, with 10 bases between them. The DNA of the CDR3 is TGTGCCAGCAGTTACTGGGCAGGGAGGAACACTGAAGCTTTCTTT. Translation: CASSYWAGRNTEAFF.

This clonotype was seen a few times. This rearrangement joins TRBV12-2 to TRBJ2-7; the table gives TRBD1 as D, unverified against the DNA. TRBV12-2 is reported as a pseudogene. CDR3 length: 15 residues. The CDR3 bases are TGTGCAAGTCGCTCTCGGGACCCGAGAGTCTACGAGCAGTACTTC. It translates to CASRSRDPRVYEQYF.

This clonotype was counted ten times or more. The V gene is TRBV6-1, the J gene TRBJ1-5; possible D gene TRBD1, 6 bases. Germline lookup yields CDR1 MNHNS and CDR2 SASEGT. Trimming left V 6 bases short and J 7 bases short, with 16 bases between. This CDR3 has 14 amino acids. The CDR3 DNA sequence: TGTGCCAGCAGCCGAGGACAGCCGGCCCAGCCCCAGCATTTT. It yields the protein CASSRGQPAQPQHF.

The J gene is TRBJ2-3, the V gene TRBV10-3; either TRBD1 or TRBD2 may fit D (6 bases each). Germline CDR1 ENHRY, CDR2 SYGVKD. This CDR3 is built from 16 residues. V was shortened by 2 bases and J by 0 bases, with 12 bases between the two germline ends. The CDR3 bases are TGTGCCATCAGTGAGGTCCAGGGGACTAGCACAGATACGCAGTATTTT. Translated, it gives CAISEVQGTSTDTQYF.

The CDR3 nucleotides read TGCGCCAGCAGGACCCTGGGTAGCACAGATACGCAGTATTTT. It specifies CASRTLGSTDTQYF. V is TRBV10-2 and J is TRBJ2-3; D is uncertain. V lost 6 bases and J lost 0, with 10 bases in between. CDR3 length: 14 residues. Germline lookup yields CDR1 WSHSY and CDR2 SAAADI.

This clonotype was detected only a few times. The chain employs TRBV9 and TRBJ1-3, with TRBD1 identical over 11 bases. The germline gives CDR1 SGDLS, CDR2 YYNGEE. This CDR3 is 16 amino acids long. V shed 4 bases and J 3 bases; nucleotides not matched to a gene: 6. This chain's CDR3 is CASSIGTGGGGNTIYF. The CDR3 DNA follows: TGTGCCAGCAGCATTGGGACAGGGGGTGGTGGAAACACCATATATTTT.

The chain recombines TRBV18 with TRBJ2-7; the match to TRBD2 covers 7 bases. Germline lookup yields CDR1 KGHSH and CDR2 LQKENI. V lost 3 bases to trimming and J lost 0 bases; unmatched junction nucleotides: 2. This CDR3 is built from 14 residues. The CDR3 DNA reads TGTGCCAGCTCACCTAGCGGGCCCTCCTACGAGCAGTACTTC. Translating it yields CASSPSGPSYEQYF.

V is TRBV20-1 and J is TRBJ2-3, with 12 bases fitting TRBD2. The CDR3 extends over 16 amino acids. Germline CDR1 DFQATT, CDR2 SNEGSKA (reference sequence). V trimming: 6 bases; J trimming: 2 bases; junction bases outside the gene matches: 9. The CDR3 DNA follows: TGCAGTGCGGCTTGGACTAGCGGGAAGTACACAGATACGCAGTATTTT. Protein product: CSAAWTSGKYTDTQYF.

The rearrangement joins TRBV3-1 to TRBJ2-1; D unclear. Germline CDR1 and CDR2: LGHDT and YNNKEL (reference sequence). V shed 1 base and J shed 13 bases, with 14 bases lying between them. CDR3 length equals 13 residues. In DNA form, the CDR3 reads TGTGCCAGCAGCCAAGGAACCCGGGCCCCTCAGTTCTTC. Translation gives CASSQGTRAPQFF.

This clonotype was observed a few times. This chain uses TRBV27 with TRBJ2-7, with TRBD1 identical over 7 bases. The CDR3 has 16 amino acids. Germline V CDR1 and CDR2: MNHEY, SMNVEV (reference sequence). The ends lost 2 bases at V and 4 bases at J; junction bases unmatched: 11. CDR3 region: CASSLEPGTVEYEQYF. DNA for the CDR3: TGTGCCAGCAGTTTAGAACCCGGGACAGTAGAATACGAGCAGTACTTC.